The present entry profiles one TCR beta chain with its context. What this receptor recognizes is not known. One base away there is no much larger clone; base qualities are not given. This record belongs to a study of cytomegalovirus exposure and HLA in healthy donors (dated by TCRdb to 2015 to 2018). As for the study more broadly: An earlier analysis of roughly 610 of the donors reported over 250 Gb of sequence data and 117 million unique TCR beta sequences obtained from around 170 million T cells. An early release covering around 630 HLA-typed donors comprised approximately 290 gigabases of sequencing data and 85 million or so unique TCR sequences. Of the 398 genotyped donors, roughly 80% fell in the genetic ancestry cluster associated with self-reported Caucasian donors. The aim of the study was to test whether cataloging public T cell receptors could identify signatures of past pathogen exposure. The study profiled the T cell repertoires of under 850 subjects by immunosequencing and related them to cytomegalovirus serostatus. In addition to the first cohort of around 670 subjects, a separate validation cohort of 130 or so different subjects was used. To predict cytomegalovirus infection status, the study brought together high-throughput TCR immunosequencing, statistical association of individual TCRs with disease status, and machine learning. A later analysis re-examined previously published TCR beta repertoires from 500 to 700 donors and added high-resolution HLA genotyping to investigate patterns of TCR occurrence. In the later analysis, no new phenotypic data were used to find candidate immune exposures; instead, reliance was placed on TCR beta sequences and their occurrence across donors. To decide whether each TCR beta V gene segment behaved as functional or pseudogenic, an earlier analysis of some 600 of the donors relied on high-throughput TCR beta sequencing. Alongside the repertoire data, information on donor age, sex, ethnicity and CMV serostatus was compiled. A later genetic analysis took genome-wide SNP genotypes for about 65% of the roughly 670 donors and used that subset as a discovery cohort. All discovery cohort repertoires had been generated using a single sequencing platform. HLA typing covered class I and class II loci at four-digit resolution. The number of donors typed differed by locus, with 629-630 for A, B, C, DRB1 and DQB1, 522 for DQA1, nearly 610 for DPA1, and 400 to 490 for DPB1. A handful of DR-DQ haplotypes were handled as single units for association and clustering because linkage in the cohort was strong. On average, around 240,000 unique TCR beta nucleotide sequences were sequenced per donor among some 420 genotyped donors of the cohort, with about 17% of those sequences being non-productive.

The cohort comprised 666 healthy bone marrow donors. All cohort members were sampled while nominally healthy, although unrecorded immune exposures were likely present. The donor tested CMV seronegative and was one of the 352 seronegative cohort members. Every donor gave a peripheral blood sample, and the peripheral blood mononuclear cells from that sample were used for TCR beta sequencing. The Qiagen DNeasy Blood Extraction Kit was used to extract genomic DNA from the blood cell samples. Library prep was done by the immunoSEQ multiplex PCR assay. The multiplex PCR relied on a mix of 60 forward primers for TCR Vbeta segments and 13 reverse primers for TCR Jbeta segments. The CDR3 region of rearranged TCR beta genes was amplified from genomic DNA with a multiplex PCR assay. The Illumina HiSeq System was used to sequence the amplified TCR beta libraries as 87-base-pair reads. Turning to the authors' computational methods: Across the 670 or so repertoires, a later analysis counted 75 million to 90 million unique TCR beta chains, around 11 million of which were shared by at least two donors. Raw reads were error-corrected and collapsed into unique sequences with a nearest-neighbor algorithm that merged closely related sequences to remove PCR and sequencing errors. CDR3 sequences were aligned to IMGT reference sequences to assign V, D and J gene segments. For a sequence to be retained, at least a six-nucleotide match to both a V gene segment and a J gene segment was required. A rearrangement was called productive if the CDR3 had no stop codons and remained in frame with V and J, and every other rearrangement was called non-productive. Following IMGT convention, CDR3 was defined as the stretch from the second conserved V-encoded cysteine up to the conserved J-encoded phenylalanine. Sequences without an unambiguous match to a single V gene segment were excluded from the earlier analysis of about 640 of the donors. An earlier analysis of 550 to 650 of the donors classified V segments as functional when productive rearrangements were above 56.7% and as segregating when the standard deviation between donors was above 5%. A statistical classification framework was built to diagnose cytomegalovirus status from the catalog of TCR beta chain sequences. V and J gene assignment, in a later analysis, came from comparing TCR nucleotide sequences with IMGT/GENE-DB human TR gene sequences. A later analysis assigned CDR3 sequences and most-parsimonious VDJ recombination scenarios with the TCRdist pipeline. In a later analysis, every TCR beta chain was defined by the combination of its CDR3 amino acid sequence and its V-gene family, and reads without a unique V-gene family were dropped. In a later analysis, 550 to 650 highly shared, low-generation-probability nucleotide sequences were removed to address suspected cross-contamination and a sequencing artifact. In a later analysis, a clonal expansion index for each public chain was calculated from normalized within-repertoire ranks of inferred template counts. In a later analysis, generation probabilities were computed using a VDJ recombination model fitted to out-of-frame rearrangements, and the results were checked against IGoR. Hypergeometric tests were used in a later analysis to score TCR-TCR, TCR-HLA and TCR-CMV co-occurrence, with a repertoire-size bias correction applied to the TCR pairs. To estimate false discovery rates, a later analysis permuted the HLA or CMV assignments 20 times. A later analysis grouped co-occurring TCRs with DBSCAN, adding TCRdist sequence similarity when clustering within HLA-allele-positive subsets. Repertoires with fewer than 30,000 or more than 120,000 public chains were left out of co-occurrence clustering, as were five repertoires with anomalous nucleotide sharing. The source is immuneACCESS, and TCRdb retained only in-frame sequences with V and J called. Part of the clones is not carried over; for the studies checked, unresolved V genes explain less than half of this, and the remainder is unexplained. Clonal size and the V and J genes are those of that table, whereas D and trimming came from the DNA. The sample includes 120,000 or so clones, with about 78% observed a single time. Together, the top ten hold around 3.7% of the sample.

Summary of the overall study and its limitations: Only TCR beta chains were sequenced in this cohort, and the absence of alpha or paired-chain data limited detectable features. Linkage disequilibrium might explain the correlated functional status among segregating V segments, but an unknown experimental factor could not be excluded. Because some donors lacked HLA typing at each locus, the association tests relied only on the typed subset. Across donors, most TCR sequences were observed very rarely, whereas some public TCRs were present in many individuals. According to the authors, the approach could potentially be generalized to other disease states and immunological phenotypes. Compared with equally common non-associated chains, HLA-associated TCR beta chains in a later analysis were more clonally expanded and had lower generation probabilities. A further reported finding was that TCR beta sequences accurately predicted the HLA-A and HLA-B alleles for most subjects in the first cohort. About 17 rarely observed V segments, including chromosome 9 orphons, were excluded from the earlier analysis of approximately 500 of the donors because counts were too low. A later analysis reported that several top co-occurrence clusters appeared linked to parvovirus B19, influenza, CMV and Epstein-Barr virus. For the cohort, immune exposure information was limited to CMV serostatus. Sequencing depth was assumed to be roughly uniform across donors in the presence/absence analyses, though that assumption may not hold. At a false discovery rate of 0.05, a later analysis linked under 20,000 TCR beta sequences to specific HLA alleles. The study gave a list of 150 to 200 TCR beta chains associated with cytomegalovirus. A later genetic analysis reported fewer N-insertions in productive TCRs among donors in an Asian-associated ancestry cluster than the approximately 700-donor mean. Assigning TCR associations to individual alleles was difficult when HLA alleles, especially DR and DQ, strongly co-occurred. In an earlier analysis of about 550 of the donors, most TCR beta V segments were observed in productive rearrangements about 90% or about 30% of the time, broadly matching IMGT annotations. A cluster of highly shared sequence variants was judged likely to be a technical artifact of the sequencing pipeline. In both the original and validation cohorts, the classifier was reported to diagnose cytomegalovirus status with high specificity and sensitivity. In a later analysis, the rate of TCR association differed among HLA loci, with DRB1 alleles having the most associated TCRs and HLA-C alleles having the fewest. A few of the identified cytomegalovirus-associated TCR beta chains were confirmed in vitro to be specific for cytomegalovirus antigens. A later analysis found that most CMV-associated TCR beta chains appeared HLA-restricted, with HLA associations seemingly driven largely by CMV exposure. V-gene and J-gene trimming of TCR beta chains was associated with a missense DCLRE1C variant in a later genetic analysis, and the association was replicated in an independent cohort.

The receptor's source is a man younger than 45 in good health and CMV-seronegative. Sequencing was carried out using PBMCs.

The bases read TGTGCCAGCAGTTGGGCCAGGGGGTCATACGAGCAGTACTTC. Its amino acids are CASSWARGSYEQYF. This receptor chain uses TRBV5-6 and TRBJ2-7, and 7 junctional nucleotides match TRBD1. From a lookup of the germline V gene, CDR1 and CDR2 are SGHDT and YYEEEE. From the cysteine through the phenylalanine, the CDR3 covers 14 amino acids. Of the read, only the CDR3 DNA is kept; its 42 bases are in frame from base 1. For this chain, trimming is 5 bases at the V end and 4 bases at the J end, and the number of junction bases without a gene match is 9.